Listed here are 22 T cell receptor beta chains from one sample, sequenced in a study of tissue T cells after allogeneic stem cell transplantation. Method: immunoSEQ multiplex PCR; TCRdb's copy keeps in-frame clones and lacks some. The sample gives about 6,300 clones, about 73% of which show up once; roughly 7% is in the top ten. The sample in question was tissue from the rectum, obtained at autopsy. These receptors all stem from a woman between 18 and 55 years old with breast cancer.

DNA for the CDR3: TGCAGCGTTGAATGGGGACAGGGGGCGGATGGCTACACCTTC. Its translation: CSVEWGQGADGYTF. This sequence joins TRBV29-1 and TRBJ1-2, with 12 bases identical to TRBD1. The junction had 4 bases not matched to a gene; V was cut back by 2 bases and J by 6 bases. The CDR3 is 14 residues long. Germline V gene lookup returns CDR1 SQVTM and CDR2 ANQGSEA.

This clone was detected only a few times. This chain links TRBV7-9 with TRBJ2-5, with 8 bases matching TRBD2. Germline CDR1 is SEHNR and CDR2 is FQNEAQ (reference sequence). V lost 3 bases to trimming and J lost 2 bases; unmatched junction nucleotides: 5. The CDR3 is made up of 15 amino acids. The CDR3 loop is CASSLGLAGQETQYF. In DNA, the CDR3 is TGTGCCAGCAGCTTGGGGTTAGCGGGGCAAGAGACCCAGTACTTC.

This chain joins TRBV12-5 and TRBJ2-5; TRBD2 might be the D (6 bases). The CDR3 loop spans 16 amino acids. The V gene's germline CDR1 is LGHNT and CDR2 FRNRAP. V lost 0 bases and J lost 0, with 11 bases in between. The CDR3 is CASGLVQRAYQETQYF. The CDR3 DNA follows: TGTGCTAGTGGTTTGGTACAGCGGGCATACCAAGAGACCCAGTACTTC.

This chain links TRBV29-1 with TRBJ1-5; possibly TRBD1 for D (5 bases). The CDR3 loop spans 14 amino acids. Germline CDR1 and CDR2: SQVTM and ANQGSEA. V was cut by 4 bases and J by 4 bases, with 14 bases left in between. CDR3 sequence: CSVAQGGFNQPQHF. The CDR3 bases are TGCAGCGTTGCCCAGGGAGGATTTAATCAGCCCCAGCATTTT.

The rearrangement links TRBV11-3 to TRBJ2-2; possibly TRBD2 for D (7 bases). The CDR3 consists of 16 residues. Germline V gene lookup returns CDR1 SGHNT and CDR2 YENEEA. The V gene lost 5 bases and the J gene lost 3 bases, with 16 bases spanning the gap. The CDR3 region has the DNA TGTGCCAGCAGCCCCCAACGGGGGGCCGACACCGGGGAGCTGTTTTTT. Translation: CASSPQRGADTGELFF.

V and J are TRBV30 and TRBJ1-2, with 10 positions matching TRBD1. CDR1 and CDR2 (germline): GTSNPN, SVGIG (reference sequence). After removal of 2 bases from V and 5 bases from J, the junction contained 20 bases not matched to a gene. CDR3 length: 19 amino acids. The CDR3 region is CAWSLFLGTGVPLRYGYTF. The CDR3 DNA reads TGTGCCTGGAGTCTTTTCCTCGGGACAGGGGTCCCTCTGAGGTATGGCTACACCTTC. Full variable domain (rest looked up from reference TRBV30 and TRBJ1-2): SQTIHQWPATLVQPVGSPLSLECTVEGTSNPNLYWYRQAAGRGLQLLFYSVGIGQISSEVPQNLSASRPQDRQFILSSKKLLLSDSGFYLCAWSLFLGTGVPLRYGYTFGSGTRLTVV.

By sample fraction, this clone is medium-sized. For the CDR3, the DNA is TGCGCCAGCAGCAACAGGGATGTCTCTGGAAACACCATATATTTT. Protein product: CASSNRDVSGNTIYF. The genes are TRBV5-1 and TRBJ1-3; tentative D call: TRBD1 (6 bases). With 4 bases removed from V and 0 bases from J, the gap between germline ends came to 11 bases. Germline V gene sequence: CDR1 SGHRS, CDR2 YFSETQ. The CDR3 consists of 15 residues.

The rearrangement joins TRBV4-3 to TRBJ2-5, with a weak D call TRBD2 (6 bases). In germline, CDR1 is LGHNA, CDR2 YSLEER. The CDR3 consists of 20 residues. Trimming stripped 0 bases from V and 1 base from J, with 24 bases between. The CDR3 DNA sequence: TGCGCCAGCAGCCAAGATATCCCCCGATCTAGCGCCCCCTTCCAAGAGACCCAGTACTTC. Its translation: CASSQDIPRSSAPFQETQYF.

Here the CDR3 DNA reads TGTGCCACCGGGACTGATAATGAAAAACTGTTTTTT. Amino acids: CATGTDNEKLFF. The J gene is TRBJ1-4, the V gene TRBV2; tentatively, D is TRBD1 (5 bases). V shed 10 bases and J shed 4 bases, with 10 bases lying between them. The CDR3 extends over 12 amino acids. Germline V gene data show CDR1 as SNHLY and CDR2 as FYNNEI.

The chain links TRBV19 to TRBJ2-7, with 14 bases matching TRBD2. Trimming took 4 bases from V and 5 from J; bases not matched to a gene: 7. The CDR3 has 16 residues. Germline V lookup: CDR1 LNHDA, CDR2 SQIVND (reference sequence). The CDR3 DNA follows: TGTGCCAGTAGTACGACTAGCGGGGGGGGAGTGGACGAGCAGTACTTC. As protein: CASSTTSGGGVDEQYF.

V is TRBV6-6 and J is TRBJ2-1; TRBD2 matches at 9 bases. V lost 6 bases and J lost 13; bases outside the gene matches: 7. Germline V gene sequence: CDR1 MNHNY, CDR2 SVGAGI (reference sequence). The CDR3 length is 12 residues. The CDR3 DNA follows: TGTGCCAGCAGGGGCGGGGGGGCCATACAGTTCTTC. It encodes CASRGGGAIQFF.

This clone was counted between two and nine times. This sample also contains other DNA sequences that code for the same CDR3. J is TRBJ2-3 and V is TRBV4-3, with 8 bases that match TRBD2. This CDR3 comprises 16 residues. Germline trimming cut 4 bases from V and 3 bases from J; bases unmatched to any gene: 9. CDR1 is LGHNA, CDR2 YSLEER, per germline. The DNA of the CDR3 is TGCGCCAGCAGCCTCAACAGCGGGGGAGGAACAGATACGCAGTATTTT. It encodes CASSLNSGGGTDTQYF.

The J gene is TRBJ1-6, the V gene TRBV28, with a possible D match to TRBD1 (5 bases). The CDR3 has 13 residues. V was pared by 6 bases and J by 9 bases, with 12 bases between. Germline V gives CDR1 MDHEN, CDR2 SYDVKM. The CDR3, as DNA: TGTGCCAGCAGATCTCAGGGCGGTTCACCCCTCCACTTT. Translated: CASRSQGGSPLHF.

The CDR3 region has the DNA TGCGCCAGCAGGCAACCCTCAGGGTTTAGCGGGGAGCTGTTTTTT. It is translated as CASRQPSGFSGELFF. This chain joins TRBV5-1 and TRBJ2-2; TRBD1 might be the D (5 bases). Trimming stripped 5 bases from V and 7 bases from J, with 18 bases between. The germline V gene encodes CDR1 SGHRS and CDR2 YFSETQ. The CDR3 is 15 residues long.

The V and J genes are TRBV25-1 and TRBJ1-1; TRBD1 might be the D (6 bases). The V gene's germline CDR1 is MGHDK and CDR2 SYGVNS. This CDR3 contains 14 residues. V lost 1 base to trimming and J lost 4 bases, with 10 bases between them. Here the CDR3 reads CASSESARGTEAFF. CDR3 bases: TGTGCCAGCAGTGAATCCGCCAGGGGCACTGAAGCTTTCTTT.

The CDR3 here is CAIRRTAAAEDEQYF. The CDR3 nucleotides read TGTGCCATCAGAAGGACGGCAGCCGCGGAGGACGAGCAGTACTTC. J is TRBJ2-7 and V is TRBV10-3; tentative D call: TRBD2 (5 bases). The CDR3 has 15 residues. Trimming took off 6 bases at V and 5 bases at J, with 20 bases between the two ends. CDR1 is ENHRY, CDR2 SYGVKD, per germline.

V usage is TRBV18 and J usage is TRBJ2-2; weak D call: TRBD2 (5 bases). The germline gives CDR1 KGHSH, CDR2 LQKENI. V lost 1 base and J 2 bases, leaving 11 bases between the germline ends. CDR3 length equals 16 residues. The CDR3 is CASSPHPGSNTGELFF. CDR3 nucleotides: TGTGCCAGCTCACCACATCCGGGGTCCAACACCGGGGAGCTGTTTTTT.

Only a few counts were recorded for this clone. V and J are TRBV24-1 and TRBJ1-1; 9 nucleotides match TRBD1. The CDR3 covers 13 residues. V lost 4 bases to trimming and J lost 10 bases; unmatched junction nucleotides: 6. Per the germline V gene, CDR1 is KGHDR and CDR2 is SFDVKD. CDR3 residues: CATSDSTGGPAFF. CDR3 coding DNA: TGTGCCACCAGTGACTCCACAGGGGGCCCAGCTTTCTTT.

This clone was detected only once. This sequence joins TRBV11-1 and TRBJ1-1; TRBD1 aligns across 7 bases. The ends lost 5 bases at V and 0 bases at J; junction bases unmatched: 6. Germline lookup yields CDR1 SGHAT and CDR2 FQDESV (reference sequence). The CDR3 consists of 15 residues. As DNA, the CDR3 is TGTGCCAGCAGCACGACAGGGACCTTGAACACTGAAGCTTTCTTT. It yields the protein CASSTTGTLNTEAFF.

V usage is TRBV5-6 and J usage is TRBJ2-3; no clear D. This CDR3 has 14 amino acids. V was shortened by 4 bases and J by 2 bases, with 11 bases between the two germline ends. The V gene's germline CDR1 is SGHDT and CDR2 YYEEEE. CDR3 amino acids: CASSRWVATDTQYF. The DNA for the CDR3 is TGTGCCAGCAGCCGGTGGGTGGCCACAGATACGCAGTATTTT.

The rearrangement joins TRBV5-4 to TRBJ2-1, with 10 bases identical to TRBD2. From germline, CDR1 is SGHNT and CDR2 YYREEE (reference sequence). The CDR3 covers 16 residues. Trimming took 4 bases from V and 7 from J; bases not matched to a gene: 11. The CDR3 bases are TGTGCCAGCAGCAGTACCCTAGCGGGAGACATTAATGAGCAGTTCTTC. It encodes CASSSTLAGDINEQFF.

The genes are TRBV15 and TRBJ2-5; D is uncertain. The V and J ends lost 1 base and 2 bases respectively, with 8 bases between them. The CDR3 is 14 amino acids. Germline V gene sequence: CDR1 LNHNV, CDR2 YYDKDF (reference sequence). The CDR3 sequence is CATSRGPNQETQYF. In DNA, the CDR3 is TGTGCCACCAGCAGAGGACCAAATCAAGAGACCCAGTACTTC.